Given below is one T cell receptor (beta chain) in context. Per germline, CDR1 SEHNR and CDR2 FQNEAQ (reference sequence). Trimming took 3 bases from V and 5 from J, leaving 16 bases between them. The CDR3 loop spans 15 amino acids. Per the authors' pipeline: How many nucleated cells were present was estimated from reference gene primer amplification. Generated by immunoSEQ multiplex PCR, the TCRdb table keeps only in-frame clones and is missing some. V and J calls and clone size follow that table, whereas D and trimming were derived from the DNA. In the table there are roughly 100,000 clones, approximately 88% of which are singletons. This entry belongs to a study of blood T cell repertoires in COVID-19. Study-level information: Spain, Italy and the United States supplied samples that represented acute and convalescent COVID-19. Nucleic acid was either cDNA or gDNA, and it came from T cells, B-cell-depleted T cells, or PBMCs.

The TCR comes from a woman aged 55-70 years with acute or convalescent COVID-19. The chain links TRBV7-9 to TRBJ1-1; no clear D. The material sequenced was peripheral blood. In DNA form, the CDR3 reads TGTGCCAGCAGCTTTCAGTCCGGAGCCGGGACTGAAGCTTTCTTT. Translation gives CASSFQSGAGTEAFF. The whole variable domain, remainder taken from reference TRBV7-9 and TRBJ1-1, is DTGVSQNPRHKITKRGQNVTFRCDPISEHNRLYWYRQTLGQGPEFLTYFQNEAQLEKSRLLSDRFSAERPKGSFSTLEIQRTEQGDSAMYLCASSFQSGAGTEAFFGQGTRLTVV.